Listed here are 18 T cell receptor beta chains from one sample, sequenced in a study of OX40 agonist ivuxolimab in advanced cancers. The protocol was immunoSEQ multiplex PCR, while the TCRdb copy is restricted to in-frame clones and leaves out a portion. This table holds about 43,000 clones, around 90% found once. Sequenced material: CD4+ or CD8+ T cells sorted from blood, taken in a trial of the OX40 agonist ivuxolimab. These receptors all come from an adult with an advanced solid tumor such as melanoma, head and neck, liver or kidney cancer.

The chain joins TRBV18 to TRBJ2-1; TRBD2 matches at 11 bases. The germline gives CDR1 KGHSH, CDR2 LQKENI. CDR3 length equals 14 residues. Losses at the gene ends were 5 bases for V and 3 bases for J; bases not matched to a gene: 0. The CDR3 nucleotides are TGTGCCAGCTCAACTAGCGGGGGCTACAATGAGCAGTTCTTC. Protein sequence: CASSTSGGYNEQFF. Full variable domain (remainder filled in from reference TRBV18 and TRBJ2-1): NAGVMQNPRHLVRRRGQEARLRCSPMKGHSHVYWYRQLPEEGLKFMVYLQKENIIDESGMPKERFSAEFPKEGPSILRIQQVVRGDSAAYFCASSTSGGYNEQFFGPGTRLTVL.

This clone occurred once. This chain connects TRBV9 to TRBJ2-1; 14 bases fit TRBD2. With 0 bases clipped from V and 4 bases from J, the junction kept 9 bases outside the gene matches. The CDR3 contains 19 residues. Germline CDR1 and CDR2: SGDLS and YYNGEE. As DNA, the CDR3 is TGTGCCAGCAGCGTAGAAGGACTAGCGGGAGGTGGGGGGTACAATGAGCAGTTCTTC. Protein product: CASSVEGLAGGGGYNEQFF.

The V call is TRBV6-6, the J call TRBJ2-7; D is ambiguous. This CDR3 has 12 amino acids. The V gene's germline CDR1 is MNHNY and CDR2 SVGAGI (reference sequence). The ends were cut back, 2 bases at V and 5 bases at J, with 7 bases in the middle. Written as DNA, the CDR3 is TGTGCCAGCAGTTACCTCGGCAACGAGCAGTACTTC. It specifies CASSYLGNEQYF.

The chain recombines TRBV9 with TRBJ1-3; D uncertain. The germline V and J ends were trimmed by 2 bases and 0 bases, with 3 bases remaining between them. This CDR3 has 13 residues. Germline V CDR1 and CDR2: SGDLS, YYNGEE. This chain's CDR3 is CASSVISGNTIYF. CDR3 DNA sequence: TGTGCCAGCAGCGTGATCTCTGGAAACACCATATATTTT. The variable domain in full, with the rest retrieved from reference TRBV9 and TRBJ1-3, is DSGVTQTPKHLITATGQRVTLRCSPRSGDLSVYWYQQSLDQGLQFLIQYYNGEERAKGNILERFSAQQFPDLHSELNLSSLELGDSALYFCASSVISGNTIYFGEGSWLTVV.

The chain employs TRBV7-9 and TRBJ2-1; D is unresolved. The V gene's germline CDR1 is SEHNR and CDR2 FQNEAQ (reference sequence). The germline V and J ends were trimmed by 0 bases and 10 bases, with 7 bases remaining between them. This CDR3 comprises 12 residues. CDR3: CASSLALKEQFF. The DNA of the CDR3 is TGTGCCAGCAGCTTAGCTCTGAAAGAGCAGTTCTTC.

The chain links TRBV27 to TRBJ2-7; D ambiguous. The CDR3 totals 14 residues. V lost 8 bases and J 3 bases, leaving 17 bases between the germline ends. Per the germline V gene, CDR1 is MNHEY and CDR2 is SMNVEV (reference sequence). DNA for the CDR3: TGTGCCAGCGCGAAGGCCTTGAGGAGCTACGAGCAGTACTTC. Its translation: CASAKALRSYEQYF.

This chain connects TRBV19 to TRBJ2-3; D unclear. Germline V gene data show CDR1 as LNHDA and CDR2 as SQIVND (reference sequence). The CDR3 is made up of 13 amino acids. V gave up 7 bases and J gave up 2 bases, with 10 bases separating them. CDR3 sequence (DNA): TGTGCCAGTAACCTGGCAGACACAGATACGCAGTATTTT. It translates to CASNLADTDTQYF.

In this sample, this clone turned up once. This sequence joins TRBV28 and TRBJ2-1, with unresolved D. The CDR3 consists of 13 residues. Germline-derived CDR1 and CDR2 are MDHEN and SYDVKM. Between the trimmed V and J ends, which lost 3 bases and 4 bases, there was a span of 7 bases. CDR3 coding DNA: TGTGCCAGCAGTTTTGGCCAATACAATGAGCAGTTCTTC. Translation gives CASSFGQYNEQFF. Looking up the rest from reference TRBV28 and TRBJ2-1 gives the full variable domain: DVKVTQSSRYLVKRTGEKVFLECVQDMDHENMFWYRQDPGLGLRLIYFSYDVKMKEKGDIPEGYSVSREKKERFSLILESASTNQTSMYLCASSFGQYNEQFFGPGTRLTVL.

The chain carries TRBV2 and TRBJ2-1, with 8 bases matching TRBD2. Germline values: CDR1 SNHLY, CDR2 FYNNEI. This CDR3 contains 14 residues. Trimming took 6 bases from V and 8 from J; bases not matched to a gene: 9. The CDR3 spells CASRGSGENDEQFF. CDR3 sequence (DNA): TGTGCCAGCAGGGGTAGCGGGGAGAACGATGAGCAGTTCTTC.

CDR3 sequence reads: CASSPHSSSYEQYF. The DNA of the CDR3 is TGTGCCAGCAGCCCACATTCGAGCTCCTACGAGCAGTACTTC. This chain uses TRBV7-9 with TRBJ2-7; unclear D gene. Per germline, CDR1 SEHNR and CDR2 FQNEAQ (reference sequence). The CDR3 is 14 residues long. V was clipped by 5 bases and J by 0 bases, with 11 bases between them.

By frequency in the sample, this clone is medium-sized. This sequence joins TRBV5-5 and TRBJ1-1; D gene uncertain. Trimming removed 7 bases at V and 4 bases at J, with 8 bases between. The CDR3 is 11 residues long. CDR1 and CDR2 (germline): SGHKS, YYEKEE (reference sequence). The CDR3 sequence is CASGLGTEAFF. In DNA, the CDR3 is TGTGCCAGCGGGCTGGGCACTGAAGCTTTCTTT.

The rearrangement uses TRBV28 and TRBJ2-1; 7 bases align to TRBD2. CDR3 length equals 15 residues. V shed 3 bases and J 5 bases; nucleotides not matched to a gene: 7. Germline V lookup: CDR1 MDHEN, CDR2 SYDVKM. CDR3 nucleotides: TGTGCCAGCAGTTTCGGCGGGAGCGTCGACAATGAGCAGTTCTTC. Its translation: CASSFGGSVDNEQFF.

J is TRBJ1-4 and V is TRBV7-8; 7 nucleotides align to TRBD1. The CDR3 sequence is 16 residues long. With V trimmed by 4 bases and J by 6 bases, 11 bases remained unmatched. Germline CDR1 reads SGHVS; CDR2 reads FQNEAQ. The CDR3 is CASSYRTQGYDEKLFF. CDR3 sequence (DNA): TGTGCCAGCAGCTATCGGACACAGGGGTATGATGAAAAACTGTTTTTT.

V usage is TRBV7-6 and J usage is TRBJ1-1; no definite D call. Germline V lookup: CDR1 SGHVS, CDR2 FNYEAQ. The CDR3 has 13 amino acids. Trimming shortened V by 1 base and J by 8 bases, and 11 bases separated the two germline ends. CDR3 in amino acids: CASSLGYGTEAFF. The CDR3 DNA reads TGTGCCAGCAGCTTAGGGTATGGAACGGAAGCTTTCTTT.

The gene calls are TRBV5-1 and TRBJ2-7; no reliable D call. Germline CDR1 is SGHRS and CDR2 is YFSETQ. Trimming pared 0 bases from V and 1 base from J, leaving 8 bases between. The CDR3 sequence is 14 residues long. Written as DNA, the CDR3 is TGCGCCAGCAGCTTGGGAGGAGTTTCCTACGAGCAGTACTTC. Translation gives CASSLGGVSYEQYF.

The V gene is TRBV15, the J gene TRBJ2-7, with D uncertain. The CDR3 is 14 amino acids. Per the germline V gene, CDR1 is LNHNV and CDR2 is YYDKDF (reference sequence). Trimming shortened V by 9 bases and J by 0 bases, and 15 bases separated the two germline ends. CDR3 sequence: CATRSASISYEQYF. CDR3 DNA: TGTGCCACTAGAAGCGCCTCAATCTCCTACGAGCAGTACTTC. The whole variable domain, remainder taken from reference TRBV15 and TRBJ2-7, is DAMVIQNPRYQVTQFGKPVTLSCSQTLNHNVMYWYQQKSSQAPKLLFHYYDKDFNNEADTPDNFQSRRPNTSFCFLDIRSPGLGDTAMYLCATRSASISYEQYFGPGTRLTVT.

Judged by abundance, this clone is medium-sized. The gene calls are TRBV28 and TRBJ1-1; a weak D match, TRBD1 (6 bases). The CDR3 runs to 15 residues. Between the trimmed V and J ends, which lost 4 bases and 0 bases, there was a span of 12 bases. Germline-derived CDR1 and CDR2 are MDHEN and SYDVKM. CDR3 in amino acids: CASSSGTRVNTEAFF. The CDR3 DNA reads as TGTGCCAGCAGTTCTGGGACACGGGTGAACACTGAAGCTTTCTTT. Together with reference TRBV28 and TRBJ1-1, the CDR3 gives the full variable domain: DVKVTQSSRYLVKRTGEKVFLECVQDMDHENMFWYRQDPGLGLRLIYFSYDVKMKEKGDIPEGYSVSREKKERFSLILESASTNQTSMYLCASSSGTRVNTEAFFGQGTRLTVV.

The CDR3 loop is CASSGRWSTEAFF. For the CDR3, the DNA is TGTGCCAGCAGCGGCCGGTGGAGCACTGAAGCTTTCTTT. V and J are TRBV6-1 and TRBJ1-1, with D hard to call. The CDR3 contains 13 residues. V lost 6 bases, J lost 4 bases, and 12 bases lay in between. Per germline, CDR1 MNHNS and CDR2 SASEGT.